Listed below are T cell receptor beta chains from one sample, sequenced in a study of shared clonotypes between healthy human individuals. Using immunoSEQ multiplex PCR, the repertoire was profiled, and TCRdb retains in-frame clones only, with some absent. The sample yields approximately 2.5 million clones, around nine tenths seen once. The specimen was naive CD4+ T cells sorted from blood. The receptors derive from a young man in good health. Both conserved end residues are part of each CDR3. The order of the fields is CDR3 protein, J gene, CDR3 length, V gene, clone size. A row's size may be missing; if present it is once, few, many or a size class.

CASTAKETQYF | TRBJ2-5 | 11 | TRBV2 | NA
CAWSRASGGVPAKNIQYF | TRBJ2-4 | 18 | TRBV30 | NA
CASSKAEGMNTEAFF | TRBJ1-1 | 15 | TRBV21-1 | NA
CASSLGVAGGPSSYNEQFF | TRBJ2-1 | 19 | TRBV7-9 | NA
CASSLAAAGGLADTQYF | TRBJ2-3 | 17 | TRBV5-1 | once
CASRYTGGQETQYF | TRBJ2-5 | 14 | TRBV6-1 | NA
CASSTGQGSTQPQHF | TRBJ1-5 | 15 | TRBV18 | NA
CASSYNRLVTQETQYF | TRBJ2-5 | 16 | TRBV7-2 | NA
CASGTTANYGYTF | TRBJ1-2 | 13 | TRBV2 | few
CASSYDGASYEQYF | TRBJ2-7 | 14 | TRBV6-6 | once
CASSLVGDISYEQYF | TRBJ2-7 | 15 | TRBV5-1 | NA
CASSLSGYSSYEQYF | TRBJ2-7 | 15 | TRBV7-2 | NA
CASSLSPGSTVEAFF | TRBJ1-1 | 15 | TRBV5-1 | NA
CASSLEGGSEKLFF | TRBJ1-4 | 14 | TRBV5-1 | NA
CAITNGQLNTEAFF | TRBJ1-1 | 14 | TRBV10-3 | few
CASSSSREDTDTQYF | TRBJ2-3 | 15 | TRBV5-1 | NA
CASSSVHEQFF | TRBJ2-1 | 11 | TRBV7-2 | NA
CAWREGLAGPDTQYF | TRBJ2-3 | 15 | TRBV30 | NA
CASSIIAGKSSYNEQFF | TRBJ2-1 | 17 | TRBV5-6 | NA
CASSFSGTASEAFF | TRBJ1-1 | 14 | TRBV5-1 | NA
CASSLGTGVQETQYF | TRBJ2-5 | 15 | TRBV7-9 | once
CAISTGTVAYEQYF | TRBJ2-7 | 14 | TRBV10-3 | NA
CASSWGWEVETQYF | TRBJ2-5 | 14 | TRBV7-9 | few
CASSPGRASGANVLTF | TRBJ2-6 | 16 | TRBV27 | NA
CASSLAIGGPAGELFF | TRBJ2-2 | 16 | TRBV5-6 | NA
CASSSPVGTTVGYTF | TRBJ1-2 | 15 | TRBV6-5 | NA
CAWSVSLANWGGRGTDTQYF | TRBJ2-3 | 20 | TRBV30 | NA
CASTIRRAVTYEQYF | TRBJ2-7 | 15 | TRBV5-8 | NA
CASSKGTGNTGELFF | TRBJ2-2 | 15 | TRBV5-1 | NA
CAISGAGQGARETQYF | TRBJ2-5 | 16 | TRBV10-3 | NA
CSVHKTATSAQYF | TRBJ2-3 | 13 | TRBV29-1 | NA
CASSRNPSGANVLTF | TRBJ2-6 | 15 | TRBV7-3 | NA
CASSGTPGNTIYF | TRBJ1-3 | 13 | TRBV19 | once
CASSLFGVSRRGRQETQYF | TRBJ2-5 | 19 | TRBV28 | NA
CASSKTGGEQFF | TRBJ2-1 | 12 | TRBV19 | NA
CASSEDRGTDTQYF | TRBJ2-3 | 14 | TRBV2 | NA
CASSLGASGRGNYEQYF | TRBJ2-7 | 17 | TRBV5-1 | NA
CASSPEGSSGGGQETQYF | TRBJ2-5 | 18 | TRBV5-1 | NA
CASSYSGINSPLHF | TRBJ1-6 | 14 | TRBV5-5 | NA
CASSFSGRNTGELFF | TRBJ2-2 | 15 | TRBV28 | NA
CASRPPSGAGTDTQYF | TRBJ2-3 | 16 | TRBV9 | NA
CSVVWGGNGELFF | TRBJ2-2 | 13 | TRBV29-1 | NA
CASSGGTGGEQYF | TRBJ2-5 | 13 | TRBV2 | NA